Sequencing of this T cell receptor (beta chain) was carried out in a study of radiotherapy plus CTLA-4 blockade in lung cancer. Assay used: immunoSEQ multiplex PCR; TCRdb lists only in-frame clones, some missing. The data contain some 92,000 clones, 82% of them seen just once; the ten biggest clones take up approximately 3.7%. The V and J ends lost 5 bases and 4 bases, in that order; junction bases with no gene match: 15. The CDR3 contains 17 residues. The V gene's germline CDR1 is SGHNT and CDR2 YYREEE (reference sequence). This receptor was obtained from a human donor with non-small cell lung cancer who had a partial response to radiotherapy plus ipilimumab. The rearrangement uses TRBV5-4 and TRBJ2-1; 7 positions match TRBD2. This specimen consisted of peripheral blood, obtained from a patient treated with radiotherapy plus ipilimumab. Written as DNA, the CDR3 is TGTGCCAGCAGTGCCGTCCGGGACGGGAGGCCTTACAATGAGCAGTTCTTC. This gives the protein CASSAVRDGRPYNEQFF.